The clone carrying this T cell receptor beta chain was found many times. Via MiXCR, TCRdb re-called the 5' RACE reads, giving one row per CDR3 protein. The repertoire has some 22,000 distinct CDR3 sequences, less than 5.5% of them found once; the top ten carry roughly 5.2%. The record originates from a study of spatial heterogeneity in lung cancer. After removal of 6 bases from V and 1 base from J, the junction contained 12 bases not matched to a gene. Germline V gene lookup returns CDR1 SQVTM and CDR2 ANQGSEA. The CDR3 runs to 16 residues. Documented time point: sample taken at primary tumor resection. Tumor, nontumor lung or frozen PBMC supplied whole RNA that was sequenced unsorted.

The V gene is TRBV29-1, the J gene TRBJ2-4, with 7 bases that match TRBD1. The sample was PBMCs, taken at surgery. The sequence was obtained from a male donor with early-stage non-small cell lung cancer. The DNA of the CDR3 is TGCAGCGTCGACGGTGACAGGGCTGGGGCCAAAAACATTCAGTACTTC. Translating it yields CSVDGDRAGAKNIQYF.